A selection of T cell receptor beta chains follows, all from one sample in a study of blood T cell repertoires in COVID-19. This table comes from immunoSEQ multiplex PCR, and its TCRdb copy is limited to in-frame clones, with some not included. The table records about 50,000 clones, 85% to 90% of them present only once. The sequenced material came from peripheral blood. The receptor source for this set is a woman older than 75 with COVID-19, enrolled during active disease. CDR3s include the opening cysteine and the closing phenylalanine or tryptophan. Each record gives: CDR3 DNA, CDR3 protein, CDR3 length, J gene, V gene, clone size, D gene. A D gene is named only where the DNA matches it firmly. Only some rows state a clone size, as once, few, many or a class for expanded clones.

cdr3_nt: TGTGCCAGCAGTATAAGGGACAGTAAAGCTTTCTTT; cdr3_aa: CASSIRDSKAFF; cdr3_length: 12; j_call: TRBJ1-1; v_call: TRBV6-2/TRBV6-3; clone_size: NA; d_call: TRBD1
cdr3_nt: TGTGCCAGCAGCCCCGAGACAGTCCGGACGCAGTATTTT; cdr3_aa: CASSPETVRTQYF; cdr3_length: 13; j_call: TRBJ2-3; v_call: TRBV7-9; clone_size: NA; d_call: NA
cdr3_nt: TGTGCCTGGAATCTTGGGACAGCTAATTCACCCCTCCATTTT; cdr3_aa: CAWNLGTANSPLHF; cdr3_length: 14; j_call: TRBJ1-6; v_call: TRBV30; clone_size: NA; d_call: TRBD1
cdr3_nt: TGTGCCAGCAGCCATCAGGTCAATGAGCAGTTCTTC; cdr3_aa: CASSHQVNEQFF; cdr3_length: 12; j_call: TRBJ2-1; v_call: TRBV3-1/TRBV3-2; clone_size: once; d_call: NA
cdr3_nt: TGTGCCTGCATCGGGGAAACGAGCACCGGGGAGCTGTTTTTT; cdr3_aa: CACIGETSTGELFF; cdr3_length: 14; j_call: TRBJ2-2; v_call: TRBV30; clone_size: once; d_call: NA
cdr3_nt: TGCAGCGTTGAAGAGGGGGCCTCCTACGAGCAGTACTTC; cdr3_aa: CSVEEGASYEQYF; cdr3_length: 13; j_call: TRBJ2-7; v_call: TRBV29-1; clone_size: NA; d_call: NA
cdr3_nt: TGTGCCAGCACCCCTGCAGGAAAAGAGACCCAGTACTTC; cdr3_aa: CASTPAGKETQYF; cdr3_length: 13; j_call: TRBJ2-5; v_call: TRBV6-6; clone_size: once; d_call: NA
cdr3_nt: TGTGCCAGCAGCTCCGGACTAGCCACCTACAATGAGCAGTTCTTC; cdr3_aa: CASSSGLATYNEQFF; cdr3_length: 15; j_call: TRBJ2-1; v_call: TRBV5-8; clone_size: few; d_call: TRBD2
cdr3_nt: TGTGCCAGCAGTGCTGGGACAGGGGTGGCCGGGGAGCTGTTTTTT; cdr3_aa: CASSAGTGVAGELFF; cdr3_length: 15; j_call: TRBJ2-2; v_call: TRBV2; clone_size: NA; d_call: TRBD1
cdr3_nt: TGCAGTGCTAGTGCAGGGACTACCTACGAGCAGTACTTC; cdr3_aa: CSASAGTTYEQYF; cdr3_length: 13; j_call: TRBJ2-7; v_call: TRBV20-1; clone_size: NA; d_call: TRBD2
cdr3_nt: TGCGCCAGCAGCTTGGCCCAGGGAGGAGTGGGCACTGAAGCTTTCTTT; cdr3_aa: CASSLAQGGVGTEAFF; cdr3_length: 16; j_call: TRBJ1-1; v_call: TRBV5-1; clone_size: NA; d_call: NA
cdr3_nt: TGTGCCAGCAGTTCCTACGGACAGCTCAATCAGCCCCAGCATTTT; cdr3_aa: CASSSYGQLNQPQHF; cdr3_length: 15; j_call: TRBJ1-5; v_call: TRBV28; clone_size: few; d_call: NA
cdr3_nt: TGTGCCTGGAGTGAAGGGGGCAGTCAGCCCCAGCATTTT; cdr3_aa: CAWSEGGSQPQHF; cdr3_length: 13; j_call: TRBJ1-5; v_call: TRBV30; clone_size: NA; d_call: TRBD1
cdr3_nt: TGTGCCAGCAGCTTAGATCGACGGGGGGGGAGTTTAGAGCAGTTCTTC; cdr3_aa: CASSLDRRGGSLEQFF; cdr3_length: 16; j_call: TRBJ2-1; v_call: TRBV7-8; clone_size: NA; d_call: TRBD2
cdr3_nt: TGCGCCAGCAGCTTGGGCCGGCAGGGGAGAAACACCATATATTTT; cdr3_aa: CASSLGRQGRNTIYF; cdr3_length: 15; j_call: TRBJ1-3; v_call: TRBV5-1; clone_size: NA; d_call: NA
cdr3_nt: TGCGCCAGCAGCTTGACTAGCGGGAGTGGAAATGAGCAGTTCTTC; cdr3_aa: CASSLTSGSGNEQFF; cdr3_length: 15; j_call: TRBJ2-1; v_call: TRBV5-1; clone_size: NA; d_call: TRBD2
cdr3_nt: TGTGCCAGCAGCTTAATTACAGGAAGGAATGGCTACACCTTC; cdr3_aa: CASSLITGRNGYTF; cdr3_length: 14; j_call: TRBJ1-2; v_call: TRBV11-2; clone_size: NA; d_call: NA
cdr3_nt: TGTGCCAGCAGTTTCCCCTGGGGACAGGGCCTCTCTGGAAACACCATATATTTT; cdr3_aa: CASSFPWGQGLSGNTIYF; cdr3_length: 18; j_call: TRBJ1-3; v_call: TRBV28; clone_size: NA; d_call: TRBD1
cdr3_nt: TGTGCCAGCTCACCACCAGACAGGGGGAATGGTGAAGCTTTCTTT; cdr3_aa: CASSPPDRGNGEAFF; cdr3_length: 15; j_call: TRBJ1-1; v_call: TRBV18; clone_size: NA; d_call: TRBD1
cdr3_nt: TGTGCCTGGTCAGGGAACTATGGCTACACCTTC; cdr3_aa: CAWSGNYGYTF; cdr3_length: 11; j_call: TRBJ1-2; v_call: TRBV30; clone_size: NA; d_call: NA
cdr3_nt: TGTGCCAGCGGTCACGGAAGGAGGGTGGAGACCCAGTACTTC; cdr3_aa: CASGHGRRVETQYF; cdr3_length: 14; j_call: TRBJ2-5; v_call: TRBV27; clone_size: NA; d_call: NA
cdr3_nt: TGTGCCACCAGTGACACCGGGATGCATGAGCAGTACTTC; cdr3_aa: CATSDTGMHEQYF; cdr3_length: 13; j_call: TRBJ2-7; v_call: TRBV24-1; clone_size: NA; d_call: NA
cdr3_nt: TGTGCCAGCAGCCCCCGACAGGGATCCGGAAACACCATATATTTT; cdr3_aa: CASSPRQGSGNTIYF; cdr3_length: 15; j_call: TRBJ1-3; v_call: TRBV11-2; clone_size: NA; d_call: TRBD1
cdr3_nt: TGTGCCAGCAGTGAATCCGAGACCTATAATTCACCCCTCCACTTT; cdr3_aa: CASSESETYNSPLHF; cdr3_length: 15; j_call: TRBJ1-6; v_call: TRBV25-1; clone_size: few; d_call: NA
cdr3_nt: TGTGCCACCCAACCCCGACAGGCCGCTGGAAACACCATATATTTT; cdr3_aa: CATQPRQAAGNTIYF; cdr3_length: 15; j_call: TRBJ1-3; v_call: TRBV19; clone_size: NA; d_call: NA
cdr3_nt: TGCGCCAGCAGCTCCGGACAGGGGGGAGAGACCCAGTACTTC; cdr3_aa: CASSSGQGGETQYF; cdr3_length: 14; j_call: TRBJ2-5; v_call: TRBV5-1; clone_size: NA; d_call: TRBD1